This TCR beta chain was profiled in a study of Ad26.COV2.S vaccination and SARS-CoV-2 variants. Study-level information: Ad26.COV2.S shots went into the muscle once or twice, 56 days apart. Study results and caveats: Considerable breadth of spike-specific CD8+ and CD4+ T cell responses has reportedly been documented following vaccination.

Turning to this clone: Its antigen is still unknown.

Here immunoSEQ multiplex PCR was the method, and the copy in TCRdb shows in-frame clones only, minus some. The repertoire consists of about 480,000 clones, with around nine tenths occurring once and the leading ten covering around 13%. CDR3 size: 15 residues. V lost 5 bases to trimming and J lost 5 bases, with 15 bases between them. CDR1 is SEHNR and CDR2 is FQNEAQ in the germline V gene (reference sequence). The treatment was: around 19 received Ad26.COV2.S at low or high dose, single or two shots; 5 received placebo; per-sample allocation not given. Day 63 following the first vaccine or placebo injection was when the samples were taken. Ad26.COV2.S expressed prefusion-stabilized spike from the original Wuhan strain.

The material sequenced was peripheral blood, taken in a trial of Ad26.COV2.S vaccine versus placebo. The chain uses TRBV7-9 and TRBJ1-4, with D perhaps matching TRBD1 (6 bases). The source is a person aged 18-60 years who received the Ad26.COV2.S COVID-19 vaccine or a placebo. For the CDR3, the DNA is TGTGCCAGCAGCCAAGAAAGGGGGAGAAATGAAAAACTGTTTTTT. Translation: CASSQERGRNEKLFF.